This is a list of T cell receptor beta chains from one sample in a study of identical twins. Via MiXCR, TCRdb re-called the 5' RACE reads, giving one row per CDR3 protein. The data hold roughly 150,000 distinct CDR3 sequences, with around 3.5% observed a single time. Sequenced sample: memory T cells sorted from blood. The receptors shown here come from a man younger than 30 in good health. Both conserved end residues are part of each CDR3. The D gene is left open where the match is weak. Rows give clone size only sometimes, using once, few, many, or a class for an expanded clone.

TRBV20-1,-,TRBJ2-2,many,CSAREGSGVTGELFF,TGCAGTGCTAGAGAGGGCTCGGGCGTAACCGGGGAGCTGTTTTTT
TRBV5-1,-,TRBJ2-1,many,CASSLDRNPSYNEQFF,TGCGCCAGCAGCTTGGACCGAAACCCTTCCTACAATGAGCAGTTCTTC
TRBV15,-,TRBJ2-1,few,CATSRFLEFEQFF,TGTGCCACCAGCAGATTTCTGGAGTTCGAGCAGTTCTTC
TRBV7-9,-,TRBJ2-7,many,CASSPPGVRRHEQYF,TGTGCCAGCAGCCCCCCCGGCGTCAGACGCCACGAGCAGTACTTC
TRBV6-1,TRBD2,TRBJ2-1,many,CASSGTRGGWQFF,TGTGCCAGCTCGGGGACTAGGGGGGGTTGGCAGTTCTTC
TRBV20-1,-,TRBJ2-7,many,CSARVGRGISYEQYF,TGCAGTGCTAGAGTTGGTCGCGGAATCAGTTACGAGCAGTACTTC
TRBV24-1,-,TRBJ2-3,many,CATSRDTDTQYF,TGTGCCACCAGTCGCGACACAGATACGCAGTATTTT
TRBV11-2,-,TRBJ1-3,-,CASSWGGGQNTIYF,TGTGCCAGCAGCTGGGGCGGGGGCCAAAACACCATATATTTT
TRBV5-1,TRBD2,TRBJ2-3,many,CASSFQREATDTQYF,TGCGCCAGCAGCTTTCAGCGGGAGGCTACAGATACGCAGTATTTT
TRBV7-8,TRBD2,TRBJ2-3,many,CASSYSGGITDTQYF,TGTGCCAGCAGCTATAGCGGGGGGATCACAGATACGCAGTATTTT
TRBV20-1,-,TRBJ2-7,many,CSAPEGGAYEQYF,TGCAGTGCTCCTGAGGGGGGCGCGTACGAGCAGTACTTC
TRBV12-3/TRBV12-4,-,TRBJ1-5,many,CASTLGRISNQPQHF,TGTGCCAGCACCCTGGGACGGATTAGCAATCAGCCCCAGCATTTT
TRBV5-1,-,TRBJ2-3,many,CASSPASTDTQYF,TGCGCCAGCAGCCCCGCTAGCACAGATACGCAGTATTTT
TRBV20-1,-,TRBJ1-2,many,CSARSPGASYGYTF,TGCAGTGCTCGCTCGCCGGGGGCCTCCTATGGCTACACCTTC
TRBV7-2,TRBD2,TRBJ2-1,many,CASSRTSGKGEQFF,TGTGCCAGCAGCCGGACTAGCGGGAAGGGTGAGCAGTTCTTC
TRBV9,-,TRBJ2-1,many,CASSVGVGSGPNEQFF,TGTGCCAGCAGCGTAGGGGTAGGTAGCGGACCCAATGAGCAGTTCTTC
TRBV6-1,TRBD1,TRBJ2-5,few,CASNPGQGPETQYF,TGTGCCAGCAACCCTGGACAGGGCCCAGAGACCCAGTACTTC
TRBV7-3,-,TRBJ2-1,many,CASSPGRGRGSYNEQFF,TGTGCCAGCAGCCCCGGTCGGGGGCGGGGCTCCTACAATGAGCAGTTCTTC
TRBV5-6,-,TRBJ2-1,many,CASSLVGKYNEQFF,TGTGCCAGCAGCTTGGTGGGCAAATACAATGAGCAGTTCTTC
TRBV20-1,TRBD1,TRBJ2-6,many,CSAQAGGFGANVLTF,TGCAGTGCCCAAGCAGGGGGCTTTGGGGCCAACGTCCTGACTTTC
TRBV5-4,-,TRBJ2-3,-,CASSPARPQSSTDTQYF,TGTGCCAGCAGCCCCGCACGGCCACAATCTAGCACAGATACGCAGTATTTT
TRBV21-1,-,TRBJ2-4,many,CALGHDHTGNIQYF,TGTGCCTTGGGACACGACCACACTGGAAACATTCAGTACTTC
TRBV5-1,-,TRBJ1-1,many,CASSLRGANTEAFF,TGCGCCAGCAGCTTGCGGGGAGCGAACACTGAAGCTTTCTTT
TRBV5-1,-,TRBJ2-2,-,CASSLDRQNTGELFF,TGCGCCAGCAGCTTGGACAGACAAAACACCGGGGAGCTGTTTTTT
TRBV20-1,-,TRBJ2-3,many,CSARDGGIDTQYF,TGCAGTGCTAGAGATGGGGGGATAGATACGCAGTATTTT
TRBV18,-,TRBJ2-1,many,CASSPISGVNEQFF,TGTGCCAGCTCACCGATCTCAGGGGTCAATGAGCAGTTCTTC
TRBV5-5,-,TRBJ2-5,many,CASSLDSIRPQETQYF,TGTGCCAGCAGCCTCGACTCCATCAGACCTCAAGAGACCCAGTACTTC
TRBV7-9,TRBD2,TRBJ2-3,many,CASSPARLAGATQYF,TGTGCCAGCAGCCCAGCGCGACTAGCGGGAGCTACGCAGTATTTT
TRBV5-6,-,TRBJ2-3,many,CASSLGGVGTDTQYF,TGTGCCAGCAGCTTGGGGGGTGTGGGCACAGATACGCAGTATTTT
TRBV27,-,TRBJ2-7,many,CASSSGLSRTLPQYF,TGTGCCAGCAGTTCAGGACTATCTAGGACGTTACCTCAGTACTTC
TRBV28,-,TRBJ1-2,many,CASSTDHYGYTF,TGTGCCAGCAGTACCGACCACTATGGCTACACCTTC
TRBV12-3/TRBV12-4,TRBD2,TRBJ2-7,many,CASSLSWASGSSYEQYF,TGTGCCAGCAGTTTATCTTGGGCTAGCGGCAGCTCCTACGAGCAGTACTTC
TRBV20-1,-,TRBJ1-2,many,CSADHWTDKGGYTF,TGCAGTGCAGACCACTGGACAGATAAAGGCGGCTACACCTTC
TRBV11-2,-,TRBJ2-1,many,CASSLGFDEQFF,TGTGCCAGCAGCTTAGGTTTTGATGAGCAGTTCTTC
TRBV10-3,TRBD1,TRBJ2-1,many,CAISGGQWSGEQFF,TGTGCCATCAGTGGGGGACAGTGGTCTGGTGAGCAGTTCTTC
TRBV10-3,-,TRBJ2-1,many,CAISEAGSYNEQFF,TGTGCCATCAGTGAAGCGGGTTCCTACAATGAGCAGTTCTTC
TRBV7-8,TRBD2,TRBJ2-1,many,CASSFKRGAYNEQFF,TGTGCCAGCAGCTTTAAGCGGGGGGCCTACAATGAGCAGTTCTTC
TRBV10-3,TRBD2,TRBJ2-7,many,CAIRGTSGSTYEQYF,TGTGCCATCAGGGGAACTAGCGGGAGTACTTACGAGCAGTACTTC